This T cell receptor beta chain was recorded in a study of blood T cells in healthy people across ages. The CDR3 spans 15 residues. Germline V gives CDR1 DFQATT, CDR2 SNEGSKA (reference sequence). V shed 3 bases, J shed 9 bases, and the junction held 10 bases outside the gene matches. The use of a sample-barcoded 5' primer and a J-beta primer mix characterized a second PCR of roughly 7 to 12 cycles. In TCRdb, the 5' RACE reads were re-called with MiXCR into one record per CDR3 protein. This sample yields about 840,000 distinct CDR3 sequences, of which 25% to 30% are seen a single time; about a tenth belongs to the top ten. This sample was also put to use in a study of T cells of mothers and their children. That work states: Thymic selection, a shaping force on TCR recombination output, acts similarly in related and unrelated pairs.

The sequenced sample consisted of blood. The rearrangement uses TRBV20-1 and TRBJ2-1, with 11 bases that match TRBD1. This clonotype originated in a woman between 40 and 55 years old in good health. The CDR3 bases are TGCAGTGCTAGCATCCGGGACAGGGGGTTTGGTGAGCAGTTCTTC. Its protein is CSASIRDRGFGEQFF.